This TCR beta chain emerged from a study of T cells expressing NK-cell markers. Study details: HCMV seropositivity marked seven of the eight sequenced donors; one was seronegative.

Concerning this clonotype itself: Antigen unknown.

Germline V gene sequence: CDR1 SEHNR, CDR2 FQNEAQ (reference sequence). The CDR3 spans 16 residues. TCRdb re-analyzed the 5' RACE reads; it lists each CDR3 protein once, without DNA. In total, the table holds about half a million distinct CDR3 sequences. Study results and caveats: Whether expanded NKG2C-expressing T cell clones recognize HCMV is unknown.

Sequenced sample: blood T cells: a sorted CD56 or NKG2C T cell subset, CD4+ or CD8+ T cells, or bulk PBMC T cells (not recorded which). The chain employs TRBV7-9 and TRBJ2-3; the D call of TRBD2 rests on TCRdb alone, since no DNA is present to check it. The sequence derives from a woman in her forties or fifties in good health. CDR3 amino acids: CASSLRAGGEADTQYF.